The next 20 T cell receptor beta chains were all read from a single sample in a study of T cells in Graves' hyperthyroidism and ophthalmopathy (dated by TCRdb to about 2019). The library was generated by multiplex PCR. TCRdb records Illumina HiSeq 2000 as the sequencer. The TCR beta CDR3 regions were amplified from the RNA transcripts. The TCR CDR3 was subjected to a first round of RT-PCR using the HTBI primer set and the Qiagen OneStep RT-PCR kit. In TCRdb, the public reads were trimmed at Q25 with fastp and aligned with MiXCR, with productive beta chains retained. Identical CDR3 protein sequences are pooled into one entry, listed with their most common genes and DNA. The sample contains fewer than 300,000 distinct CDR3 sequences, less than 30% of them found a single time. The ten largest account for about 25% of the sample. Input material: blood. The source is a middle-aged man with Graves' hyperthyroidism that later progressed to Graves' ophthalmopathy.

The chain employs TRBV11-1 and TRBJ2-7; D assignment may be TRBD1 or TRBD2 (5 bases each). In germline, CDR1 is SGHAT, CDR2 FQDESV (reference sequence). The CDR3 has 16 amino acids. Trimming stripped 0 bases from V and 1 base from J, with 13 bases between. The CDR3 region has the DNA TGTGCCAGCAGCTTAGCGTATAGGGACGGGTCCTACGAGCAGTACTTC. Its protein product is CASSLAYRDGSYEQYF.

The rearrangement uses TRBV11-2 and TRBJ2-5, with 7 nucleotides matching TRBD2. The CDR3 loop spans 17 amino acids. Germline V gene lookup returns CDR1 SGHAT and CDR2 FQNNGV. After removal of 5 bases from V and 5 bases from J, the junction contained 17 bases not matched to a gene. In DNA, the CDR3 is TGTGCCAGCAGCCAAACCCCAGCGACTAGCTTGTCGGAGACCCAGTACTTC. Translation: CASSQTPATSLSETQYF.

This clonotype was counted ten times or more. This chain links TRBV29-1 with TRBJ1-1; D unresolved. The V end lost 5 bases, the J end lost 5 bases, and 15 bases lay between the germline ends. The CDR3 is made up of 13 amino acids. Germline CDR1 reads SQVTM; CDR2 reads ANQGSEA. CDR3 bases: TGCAGCGTTAATGGGAGACTTTGGACTGAAGCTTTCTTT. It encodes CSVNGRLWTEAFF.

The rearrangement links TRBV12-3 or TRBV12-4 to TRBJ2-2; no firm D call. V lost 5 bases, J lost 7 bases, and 5 bases lay in between. CDR3 length equals 11 residues. The CDR3 spells CASSKIGELFF. In nucleotides, the CDR3 is TGTGCCAGCAGTAAAATCGGGGAGCTGTTTTTT.

J is TRBJ2-5 and V is TRBV7-2, with D possibly being TRBD2 (5 bases). The germline V and J ends were trimmed by 4 bases and 4 bases, with 16 bases remaining between them. Germline V lookup: CDR1 SGHTA, CDR2 FQGNSA. The CDR3 has 15 residues. CDR3 loop: CASSSRNAGGETQYF. The CDR3 DNA is TGTGCCAGCAGCTCCCGGAATGCAGGAGGAGAGACCCAGTACTTC.

In this sample, this clonotype turned up many times. This chain uses TRBV6-5 with TRBJ2-7; 7 nucleotides match TRBD2. V gave up 6 bases and J gave up 3 bases; unmatched junction bases: 5. The V gene's germline CDR1 is MNHEY and CDR2 SVGAGI. This CDR3 comprises 13 residues. Here the CDR3 reads CASRRDYYYEQYF. The CDR3 region has the DNA TGTGCCAGCAGGCGGGACTACTACTACGAGCAGTACTTC.

The chain couples TRBV19 to TRBJ2-7, with 9 nucleotides matching TRBD2. Looked up from germline, CDR1 is LNHDA and CDR2 is SQIVND (reference sequence). The length of the CDR3 is 16 residues. Unmatched junction bases numbered 9, after V lost 6 bases and J lost 0 bases. The CDR3 protein is CASSPGTSRSSYEQYF. For the CDR3, the DNA is TGTGCCAGTAGCCCTGGGACTAGCCGTAGCTCCTACGAGCAGTACTTC. Using reference TRBV19 and TRBJ2-7 for the parts outside the CDR3, the full variable domain is DGGITQSPKYLFRKEGQNVTLSCEQNLNHDAMYWYRQDPGQGLRLIYYSQIVNDFQKGDIAEGYSVSREKKESFPLTVTSAQKNPTAFYLCASSPGTSRSSYEQYFGPGTRLTVT.

This clonotype came up a few times. The chain couples TRBV7-2 to TRBJ2-7, with 8 positions matching TRBD1. Trimming cost V 4 bases and J 6 bases; bases outside gene matches: 2. Germline V gene data show CDR1 as SGHTA and CDR2 as FQGNSA. CDR3 size: 12 residues. The CDR3 protein is CASSSDRAEQYF. DNA of the CDR3: TGTGCCAGCAGCTCGGACAGGGCCGAGCAGTACTTC.

This clonotype appeared many times. The chain is built from TRBV19 and TRBJ1-5; no clear D gene. From germline, CDR1 is LNHDA and CDR2 SQIVND (reference sequence). Trimming stripped 3 bases from V and 5 bases from J, with 5 bases between. There are 12 residues in the CDR3. The CDR3 sequence: CASSMWDQPQHF. CDR3 DNA sequence: TGTGCCAGTAGTATGTGGGATCAGCCCCAGCATTTT. The full variable domain, in which reference TRBV19 and TRBJ1-5 provide the parts outside the CDR3, is DGGITQSPKYLFRKEGQNVTLSCEQNLNHDAMYWYRQDPGQGLRLIYYSQIVNDFQKGDIAEGYSVSREKKESFPLTVTSAQKNPTAFYLCASSMWDQPQHFGDGTRLSIL.

The gene calls are TRBV12-3 or TRBV12-4 and TRBJ2-5; D might be TRBD2 (5 bases). The V end lost 3 bases, the J end lost 5 bases, and 19 bases lay between the germline ends. The CDR3 loop spans 16 amino acids. The chain's CDR3 is CASSFVGVATQETQYF. The CDR3 DNA sequence: TGTGCCAGCAGTTTTGTGGGAGTGGCGACGCAGGAGACCCAGTACTTC.

This clonotype has ten or more counts. The chain links TRBV7-2 to TRBJ1-2; no clear D. The germline V gene encodes CDR1 SGHTA and CDR2 FQGNSA. Trimming removed 1 base from V and 4 bases from J, with 10 bases in between. The CDR3 contains 14 residues. CDR3 protein: CASSLGVQIYGYTF. CDR3 nucleotide sequence: TGTGCCAGCAGCTTAGGTGTACAGATCTATGGCTACACCTTC.

The DNA of the CDR3 is TGTGCCAGCAGCCTTGACAGGGTTCATGGCTACACCTTC. It codes for CASSLDRVHGYTF. The chain links TRBV2 to TRBJ1-2; 7 bases are shared with TRBD1. The V and J ends lost 6 bases and 6 bases, in that order; junction bases with no gene match: 7. The CDR3 loop spans 13 amino acids. CDR1 and CDR2 from the germline V gene are SNHLY and FYNNEI.

At least ten counts were recorded for this clonotype. The chain is built from TRBV20-1 and TRBJ2-2, with D possibly matching TRBD2 (5 bases). The CDR3 totals 16 residues. V was pared by 1 base and J by 1 base, with 13 bases between. Per the germline V gene, CDR1 is DFQATT and CDR2 is SNEGSKA (reference sequence). This CDR3 is CSARAVRGRNTGELFF. CDR3 sequence (DNA): TGCAGTGCTAGAGCCGTTCGGGGTCGGAACACCGGGGAGCTGTTTTTT.

At least ten counts were recorded for this clonotype. The rearrangement joins TRBV7-2 to TRBJ2-5, with TRBD2 identical over 7 bases. Germline V gives CDR1 SGHTA, CDR2 FQGNSA. This CDR3 region has 14 residues. J was trimmed by 4 bases and V by 1 base; bases with no gene match: 3. The CDR3 sequence: CASSLGGSTETQYF. CDR3 nucleotide sequence: TGTGCCAGCAGCTTAGGCGGGAGCACAGAGACCCAGTACTTC.

The chain couples TRBV20-1 to TRBJ2-2; TRBD1 might be the D (6 bases). The germline V gene encodes CDR1 DFQATT and CDR2 SNEGSKA (reference sequence). V dropped 0 bases and J dropped 3 bases, with 14 bases sitting between them. The CDR3 has 16 residues. DNA of the CDR3: TGCAGTGCTAGAGATGAGTTAACAGGGCACACCGGGGAGCTGTTTTTT. It translates to CSARDELTGHTGELFF.

In this sample, this clonotype turned up many times. The chain is built from TRBV2 and TRBJ1-6; D unclear. This CDR3 is built from 14 residues. The germline CDR1 and CDR2 sequences are SNHLY and FYNNEI. The germline V and J ends were trimmed by 4 bases and 7 bases, with 11 bases remaining between them. The DNA of the CDR3 is TGTGCCAGCAGTGTCTTGAGATACAATTCACCCCTCCACTTT. It translates to CASSVLRYNSPLHF.

This clonotype was picked up many times. The gene calls are TRBV5-1 and TRBJ2-5; D remains ambiguous. CDR1 is SGHRS, CDR2 YFSETQ, per germline. V was trimmed by 1 base and J by 0 bases, leaving 7 bases between them. This CDR3 region has 14 residues. In DNA form, the CDR3 reads TGCGCCAGCAGCTTGCCCCTAAACCAAGAGACCCAGTACTTC. Encoded protein: CASSLPLNQETQYF.

The chain is built from TRBV7-2 and TRBJ2-5; the match to TRBD2 covers 16 bases. CDR3 length: 22 residues. The V and J ends lost 3 bases and 3 bases, in that order; junction bases with no gene match: 19. Germline V lookup: CDR1 SGHTA, CDR2 FQGNSA. The CDR3 region is CASSFWGTSGRGRPQRKETQYF. In DNA, the CDR3 is TGTGCCAGCAGCTTCTGGGGGACTAGCGGGAGGGGAAGACCCCAGAGAAAAGAGACCCAGTACTTC.

This clonotype has ten or more counts. The chain couples TRBV3-1 to TRBJ2-7; 7 nucleotides match TRBD2. Germline V gene sequence: CDR1 LGHDT, CDR2 YNNKEL (reference sequence). Trimming cost V 1 base and J 2 bases; bases outside gene matches: 8. CDR3 length equals 16 residues. The CDR3, as DNA: TGTGCCAGCAGCCAAGGGTCCAGCGGGGTAACCTACGAGCAGTACTTC. Its translation: CASSQGSSGVTYEQYF.

This clonotype has more than one count but fewer than ten. This chain's CDR3 is CSAFRKAFF. The CDR3 nucleotides are TGCAGTGCATTCCGCAAAGCTTTCTTT. The chain recombines TRBV20-1 with TRBJ1-1, with D uncertain. V lost 6 bases to trimming and J lost 9 bases, with 8 bases between them. The CDR3 has 9 amino acids. Germline values: CDR1 DFQATT, CDR2 SNEGSKA (reference sequence).